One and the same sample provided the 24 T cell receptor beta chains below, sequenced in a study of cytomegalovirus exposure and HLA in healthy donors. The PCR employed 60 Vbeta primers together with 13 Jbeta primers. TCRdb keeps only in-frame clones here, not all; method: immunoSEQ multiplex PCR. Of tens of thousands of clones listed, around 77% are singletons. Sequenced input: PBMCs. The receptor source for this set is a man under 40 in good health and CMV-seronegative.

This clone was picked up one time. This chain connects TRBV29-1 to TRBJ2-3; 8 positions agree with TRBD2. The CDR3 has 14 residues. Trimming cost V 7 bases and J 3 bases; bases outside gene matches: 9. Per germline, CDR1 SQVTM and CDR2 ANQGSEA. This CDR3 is CSAQAGVRTDTQYF. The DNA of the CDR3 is TGCAGCGCCCAAGCGGGAGTCAGGACAGATACGCAGTATTTT.

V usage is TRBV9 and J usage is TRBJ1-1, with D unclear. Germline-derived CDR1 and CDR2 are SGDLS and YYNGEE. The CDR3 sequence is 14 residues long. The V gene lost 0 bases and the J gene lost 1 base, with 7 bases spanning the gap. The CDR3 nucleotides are TGTGCCAGCAGCGTAGCTACGAGGAACACTGAAGCTTTCTTT. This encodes CASSVATRNTEAFF.

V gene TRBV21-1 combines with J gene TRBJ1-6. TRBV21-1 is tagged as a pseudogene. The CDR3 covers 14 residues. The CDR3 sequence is CASSLQVPSGALHF. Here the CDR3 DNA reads TGTGCCAGCAGCCTCCAAGTGCCCTCCGGGGCCCTCCACTTT.

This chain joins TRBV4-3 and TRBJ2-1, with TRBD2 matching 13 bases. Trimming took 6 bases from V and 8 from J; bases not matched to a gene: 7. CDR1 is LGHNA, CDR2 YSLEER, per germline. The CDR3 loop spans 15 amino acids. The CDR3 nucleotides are TGCGCCAGCAGACGGGGCGGACTAGCGGGGGATGAGCAGTTCTTC. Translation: CASRRGGLAGDEQFF.

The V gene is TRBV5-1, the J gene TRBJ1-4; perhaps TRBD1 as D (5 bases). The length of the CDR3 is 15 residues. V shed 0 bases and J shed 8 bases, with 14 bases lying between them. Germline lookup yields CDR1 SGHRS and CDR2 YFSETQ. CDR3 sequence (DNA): TGCGCCAGCAGCTTGGGGGTAGGGGTCGGGGAAAAACTGTTTTTT. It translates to CASSLGVGVGEKLFF. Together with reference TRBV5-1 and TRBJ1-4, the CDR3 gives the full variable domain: KAGVTQTPRYLIKTRGQQVTLSCSPISGHRSVSWYQQTPGQGLQFLFEYFSETQRNKGNFPGRFSGRQFSNSRSEMNVSTLELGDSALYLCASSLGVGVGEKLFFGSGTQLSVL.

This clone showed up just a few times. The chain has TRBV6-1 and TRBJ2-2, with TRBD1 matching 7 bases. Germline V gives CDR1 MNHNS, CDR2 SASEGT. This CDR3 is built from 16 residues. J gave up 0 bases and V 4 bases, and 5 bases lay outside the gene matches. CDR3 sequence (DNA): TGTGCCAGCAGTGGCTGGACAGGCTCGAACACCGGGGAGCTGTTTTTT. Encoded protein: CASSGWTGSNTGELFF.

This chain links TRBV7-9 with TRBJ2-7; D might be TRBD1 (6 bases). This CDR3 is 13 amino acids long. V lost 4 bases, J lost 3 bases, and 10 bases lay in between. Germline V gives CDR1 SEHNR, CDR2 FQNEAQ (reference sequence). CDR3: CASSSDRYYEQYV. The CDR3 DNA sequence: TGTGCCAGCAGCTCCGACAGGTACTACGAGCAGTACGTC.

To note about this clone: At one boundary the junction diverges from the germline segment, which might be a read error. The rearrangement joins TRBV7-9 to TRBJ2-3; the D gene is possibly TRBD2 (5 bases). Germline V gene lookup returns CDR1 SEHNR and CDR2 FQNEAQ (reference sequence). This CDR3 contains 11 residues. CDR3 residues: CSSSAGDTQYF. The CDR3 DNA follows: TGTTCCAGCAGCGCGGGTGATACGCAGTATTTT. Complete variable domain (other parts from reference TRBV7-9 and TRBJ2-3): DTGVSQNPRHKITKRGQNVTFRCDPISEHNRLYWYRQTLGQGPEFLTYFQNEAQLEKSRLLSDRFSAERPKGSFSTLEIQRTEQGDSAMYLCSSSAGDTQYFGPGTRLTVL.

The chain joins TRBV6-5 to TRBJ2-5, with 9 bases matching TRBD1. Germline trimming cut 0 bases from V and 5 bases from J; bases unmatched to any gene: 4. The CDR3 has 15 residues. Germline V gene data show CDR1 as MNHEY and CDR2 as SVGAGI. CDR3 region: CASSYSRTGVETQYF. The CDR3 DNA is TGTGCCAGCAGTTACTCGAGGACAGGGGTTGAGACCCAGTACTTC.

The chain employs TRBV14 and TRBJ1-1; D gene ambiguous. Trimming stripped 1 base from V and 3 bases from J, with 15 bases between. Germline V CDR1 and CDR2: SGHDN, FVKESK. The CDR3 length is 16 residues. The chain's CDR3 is CASSQGPRHDDTEAFF. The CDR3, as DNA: TGTGCCAGCAGCCAAGGTCCGCGGCACGACGACACTGAAGCTTTCTTT.

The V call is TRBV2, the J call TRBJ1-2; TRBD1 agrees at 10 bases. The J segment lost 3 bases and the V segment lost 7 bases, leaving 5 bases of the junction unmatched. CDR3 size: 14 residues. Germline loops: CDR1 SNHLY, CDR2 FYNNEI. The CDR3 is CASMRQGADYGYTF. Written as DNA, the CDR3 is TGTGCCAGCATGAGACAGGGGGCGGACTATGGCTACACCTTC.

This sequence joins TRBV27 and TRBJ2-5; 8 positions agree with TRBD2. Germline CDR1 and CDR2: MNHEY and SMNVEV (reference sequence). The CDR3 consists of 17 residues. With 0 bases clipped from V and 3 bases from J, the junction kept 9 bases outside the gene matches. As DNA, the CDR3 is TGTGCCAGCAGTTTATCCGGGAGGGTGGGGGTTAAAGAGACCCAGTACTTC. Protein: CASSLSGRVGVKETQYF.

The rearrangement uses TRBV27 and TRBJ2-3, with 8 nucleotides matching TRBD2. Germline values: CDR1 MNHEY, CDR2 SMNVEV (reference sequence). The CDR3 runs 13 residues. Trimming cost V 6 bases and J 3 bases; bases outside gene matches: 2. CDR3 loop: CASRKRGTDTQYF. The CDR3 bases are TGTGCCAGCAGGAAGCGGGGGACAGATACGCAGTATTTT.

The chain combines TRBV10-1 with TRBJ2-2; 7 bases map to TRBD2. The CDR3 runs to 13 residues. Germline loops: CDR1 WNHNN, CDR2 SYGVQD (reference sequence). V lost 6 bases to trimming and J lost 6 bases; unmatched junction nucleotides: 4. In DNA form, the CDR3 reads TGCGCCAGCAGGGAACTAGCGTCCGGGGAGCTGTTTTTT. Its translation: CASRELASGELFF.

CDR3 in amino acids: CASSLAEGMNTEAFF. For the CDR3, the DNA is TGTGCCAGCAGCTTAGCCGAGGGCATGAACACTGAAGCTTTCTTT. The chain employs TRBV7-6 and TRBJ1-1; D ambiguous. This CDR3 has 15 residues. V lost 0 bases, J lost 0 bases, and 8 bases lay in between. Per germline, CDR1 SGHVS and CDR2 FNYEAQ.

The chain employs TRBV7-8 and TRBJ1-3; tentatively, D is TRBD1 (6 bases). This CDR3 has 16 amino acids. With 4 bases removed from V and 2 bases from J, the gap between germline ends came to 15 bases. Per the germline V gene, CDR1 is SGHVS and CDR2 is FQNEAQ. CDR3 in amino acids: CASSWGGHQTGNTIYF. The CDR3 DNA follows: TGTGCCAGCAGCTGGGGGGGACACCAGACTGGAAACACCATATATTTT.

The CDR3 protein is CASSPLTSGRDTQYF. The CDR3 nucleotides are TGCGCCAGCAGCCCTTTGACTAGCGGGAGAGATACGCAGTATTTT. The rearrangement links TRBV4-1 to TRBJ2-3; 12 positions agree with TRBD2. The CDR3 loop spans 15 amino acids. CDR1 is MGHRA, CDR2 YSYEKL, per germline. The V gene end was trimmed by 4 bases and the J gene end by 5 bases; junction bases not matched to a gene: 4.

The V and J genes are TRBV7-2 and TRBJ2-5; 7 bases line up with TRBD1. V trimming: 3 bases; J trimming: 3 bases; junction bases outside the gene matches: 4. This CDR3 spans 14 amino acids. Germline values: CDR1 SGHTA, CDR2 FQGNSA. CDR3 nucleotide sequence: TGTGCCAGCAGCTTCGCGGACAGGAAAGAGACCCAGTACTTC. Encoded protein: CASSFADRKETQYF.

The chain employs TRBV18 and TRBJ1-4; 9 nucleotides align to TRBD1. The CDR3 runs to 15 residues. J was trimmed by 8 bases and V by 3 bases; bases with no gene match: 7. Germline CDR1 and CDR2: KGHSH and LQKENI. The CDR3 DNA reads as TGTGCCAGCTCACCGCGGACAGGGGTAGGCGAAAAACTGTTTTTT. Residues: CASSPRTGVGEKLFF.

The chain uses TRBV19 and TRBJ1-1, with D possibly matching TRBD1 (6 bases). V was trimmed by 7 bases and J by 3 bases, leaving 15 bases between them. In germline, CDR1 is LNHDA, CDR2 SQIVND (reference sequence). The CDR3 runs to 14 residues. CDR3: CASILSQGHTEAFF. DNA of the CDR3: TGTGCCAGTATCCTCTCTCAGGGGCACACTGAAGCTTTCTTT.

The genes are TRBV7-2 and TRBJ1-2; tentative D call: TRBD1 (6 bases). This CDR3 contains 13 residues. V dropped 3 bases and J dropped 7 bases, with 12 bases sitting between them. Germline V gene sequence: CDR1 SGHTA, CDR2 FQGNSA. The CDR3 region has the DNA TGTGCCAGCAGCTTTCAACAGGGCTTTGGCTACACCTTC. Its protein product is CASSFQQGFGYTF.

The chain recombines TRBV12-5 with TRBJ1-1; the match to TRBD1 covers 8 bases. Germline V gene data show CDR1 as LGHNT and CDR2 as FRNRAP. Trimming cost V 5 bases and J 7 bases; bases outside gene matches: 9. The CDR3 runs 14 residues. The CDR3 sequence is CASGLPDRDYEAFF. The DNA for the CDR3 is TGTGCTAGTGGTCTTCCGGACAGGGACTATGAAGCTTTCTTT.

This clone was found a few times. CDR3: CASSQQGTGANVLTF. The CDR3 DNA reads as TGTGCCAGCAGTCAACAGGGAACTGGGGCCAACGTCCTGACTTTC. This chain uses TRBV6-6 with TRBJ2-6, with D possibly matching TRBD1 (6 bases). V dropped 5 bases and J dropped 2 bases, with 10 bases sitting between them. Per the germline V gene, CDR1 is MNHNY and CDR2 is SVGAGI (reference sequence). The CDR3 consists of 15 residues.

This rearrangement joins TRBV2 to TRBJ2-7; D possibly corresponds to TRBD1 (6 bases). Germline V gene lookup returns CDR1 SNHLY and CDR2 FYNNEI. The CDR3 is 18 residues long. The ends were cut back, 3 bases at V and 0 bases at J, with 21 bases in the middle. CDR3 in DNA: TGTGCCAGCAGTGAGTTTCTAACCACAGGGTTGAGCTCCTACGAGCAGTACTTC. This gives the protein CASSEFLTTGLSSYEQYF.